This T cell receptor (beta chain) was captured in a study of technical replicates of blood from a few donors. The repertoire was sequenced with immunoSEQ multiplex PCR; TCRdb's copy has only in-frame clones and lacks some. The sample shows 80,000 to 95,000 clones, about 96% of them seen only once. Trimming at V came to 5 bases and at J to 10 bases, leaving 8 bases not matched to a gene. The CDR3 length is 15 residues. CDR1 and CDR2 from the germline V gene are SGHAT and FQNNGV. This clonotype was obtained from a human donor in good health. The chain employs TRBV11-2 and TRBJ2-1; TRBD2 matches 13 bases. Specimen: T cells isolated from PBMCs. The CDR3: CASSPGTSGNREQFF. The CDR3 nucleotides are TGTGCCAGCAGCCCCGGGACTAGCGGGAACAGGGAGCAGTTCTTC.